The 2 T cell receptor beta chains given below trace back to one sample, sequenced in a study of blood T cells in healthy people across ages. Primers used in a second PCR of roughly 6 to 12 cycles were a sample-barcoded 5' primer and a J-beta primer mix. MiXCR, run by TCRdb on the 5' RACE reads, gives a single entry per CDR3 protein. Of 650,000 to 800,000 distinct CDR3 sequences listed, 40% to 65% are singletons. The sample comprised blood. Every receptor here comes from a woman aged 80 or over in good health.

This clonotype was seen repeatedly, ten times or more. DNA of the CDR3: TGCAGCGTTGATTCAGCTGGGCTCTTCGACGGAGAGACCCAGTACTTC. This gives the protein CSVDSAGLFDGETQYF. J is TRBJ2-5 and V is TRBV29-1, with D uncertain. The CDR3 totals 16 residues. CDR1 and CDR2 (germline): SQVTM, ANQGSEA. Trimming stripped 3 bases from V and 4 bases from J, with 21 bases between.

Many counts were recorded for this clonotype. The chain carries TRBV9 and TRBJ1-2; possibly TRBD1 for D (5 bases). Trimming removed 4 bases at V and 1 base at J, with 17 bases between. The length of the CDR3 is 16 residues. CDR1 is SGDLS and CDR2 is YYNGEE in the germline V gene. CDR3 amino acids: CASSPRAGSDNYGYTF. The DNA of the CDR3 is TGTGCCAGCAGCCCCCGCGCAGGGTCGGATAACTATGGCTACACCTTC. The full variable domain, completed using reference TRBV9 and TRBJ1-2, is DSGVTQTPKHLITATGQRVTLRCSPRSGDLSVYWYQQSLDQGLQFLIQYYNGEERAKGNILERFSAQQFPDLHSELNLSSLELGDSALYFCASSPRAGSDNYGYTFGSGTRLTVV.